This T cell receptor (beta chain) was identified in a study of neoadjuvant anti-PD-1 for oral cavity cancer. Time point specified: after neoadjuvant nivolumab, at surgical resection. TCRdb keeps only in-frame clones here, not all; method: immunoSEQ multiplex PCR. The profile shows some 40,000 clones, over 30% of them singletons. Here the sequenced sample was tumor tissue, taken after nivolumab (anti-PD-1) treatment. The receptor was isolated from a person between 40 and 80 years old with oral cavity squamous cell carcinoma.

Here the CDR3 DNA reads TGTGCCAGCAGGGACAGCCAACTTAATCAGCCCCAGCATTTT. Translated, it gives CASRDSQLNQPQHF. The rearrangement links TRBV27 to TRBJ1-5; tentatively, D is TRBD1 (6 bases). The CDR3 loop spans 14 amino acids. Germline V gene sequence: CDR1 MNHEY, CDR2 SMNVEV (reference sequence). V shed 6 bases and J shed 4 bases, with 13 bases lying between them.